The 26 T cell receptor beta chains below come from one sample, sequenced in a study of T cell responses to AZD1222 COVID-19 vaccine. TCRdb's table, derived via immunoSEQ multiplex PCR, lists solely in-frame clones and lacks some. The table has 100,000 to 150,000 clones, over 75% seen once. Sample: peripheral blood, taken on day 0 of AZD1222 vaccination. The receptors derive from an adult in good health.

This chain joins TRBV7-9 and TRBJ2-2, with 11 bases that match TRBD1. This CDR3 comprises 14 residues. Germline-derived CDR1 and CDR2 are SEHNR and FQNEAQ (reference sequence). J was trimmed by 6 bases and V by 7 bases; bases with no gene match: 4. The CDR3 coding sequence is TGTGCCAGCATCGGACAGGGGGCGGCCGGGGAGCTGTTTTTT. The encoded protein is CASIGQGAAGELFF.

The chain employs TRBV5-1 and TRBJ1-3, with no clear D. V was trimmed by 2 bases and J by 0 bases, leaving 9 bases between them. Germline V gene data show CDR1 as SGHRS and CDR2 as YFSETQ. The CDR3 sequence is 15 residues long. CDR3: CASSFTGSSGNTIYF. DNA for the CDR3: TGCGCCAGCAGCTTTACGGGCAGCTCTGGAAACACCATATATTTT.

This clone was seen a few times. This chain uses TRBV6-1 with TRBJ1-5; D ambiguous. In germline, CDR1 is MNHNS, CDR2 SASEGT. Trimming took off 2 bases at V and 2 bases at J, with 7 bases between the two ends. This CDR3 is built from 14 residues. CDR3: CASSESGGNQPQHF. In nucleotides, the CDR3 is TGTGCCAGCAGTGAAAGCGGGGGCAATCAGCCCCAGCATTTT.

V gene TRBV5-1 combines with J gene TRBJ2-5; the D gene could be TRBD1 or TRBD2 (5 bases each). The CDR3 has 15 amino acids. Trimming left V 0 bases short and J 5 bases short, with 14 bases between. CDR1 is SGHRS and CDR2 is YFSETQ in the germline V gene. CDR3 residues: CASSLGGGRDETQYF. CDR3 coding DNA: TGCGCCAGCAGCTTGGGTGGGGGAAGAGACGAGACCCAGTACTTC.

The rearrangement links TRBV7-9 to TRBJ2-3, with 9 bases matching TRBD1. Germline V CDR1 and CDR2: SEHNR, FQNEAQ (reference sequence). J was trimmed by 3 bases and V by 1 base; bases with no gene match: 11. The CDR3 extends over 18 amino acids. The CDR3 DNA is TGTGCCAGCAGCTTAGTAGTGGGGGGGACAGGGTGGACAGATACGCAGTATTTT. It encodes CASSLVVGGTGWTDTQYF.

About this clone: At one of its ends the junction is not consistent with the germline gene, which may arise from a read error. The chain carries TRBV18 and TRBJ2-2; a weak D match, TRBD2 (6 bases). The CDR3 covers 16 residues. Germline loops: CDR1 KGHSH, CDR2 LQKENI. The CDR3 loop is CASSPLGTAKTGELFF. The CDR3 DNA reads TGTGCCAGCTCACCCCTCGGGACTGCGAAGACCGGGGAGCTGTTTTTT. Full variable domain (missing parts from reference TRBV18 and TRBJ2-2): NAGVMQNPRHLVRRRGQEARLRCSPMKGHSHVYWYRQLPEEGLKFMVYLQKENIIDESGMPKERFSAEFPKEGPSILRIQQVVRGDSAAYFCASSPLGTAKTGELFFGEGSRLTVL.

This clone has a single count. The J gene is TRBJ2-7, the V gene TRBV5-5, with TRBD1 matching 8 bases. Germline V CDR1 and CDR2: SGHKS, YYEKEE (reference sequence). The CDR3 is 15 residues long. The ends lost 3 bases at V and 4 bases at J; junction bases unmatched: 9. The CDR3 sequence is CASSWGTGLPYEQYF. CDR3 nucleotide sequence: TGTGCCAGCAGCTGGGGGACAGGCCTACCATACGAGCAGTACTTC.

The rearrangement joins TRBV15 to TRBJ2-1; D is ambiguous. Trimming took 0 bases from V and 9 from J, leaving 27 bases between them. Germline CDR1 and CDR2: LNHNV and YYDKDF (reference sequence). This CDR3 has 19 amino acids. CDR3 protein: CATSRDLTPAAILQREQFF. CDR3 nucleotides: TGTGCCACCAGCAGAGATCTAACCCCGGCGGCTATTCTACAACGTGAGCAGTTCTTC. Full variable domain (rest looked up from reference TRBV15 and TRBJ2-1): DAMVIQNPRYQVTQFGKPVTLSCSQTLNHNVMYWYQQKSSQAPKLLFHYYDKDFNNEADTPDNFQSRRPNTSFCFLDIRSPGLGDTAMYLCATSRDLTPAAILQREQFFGPGTRLTVL.

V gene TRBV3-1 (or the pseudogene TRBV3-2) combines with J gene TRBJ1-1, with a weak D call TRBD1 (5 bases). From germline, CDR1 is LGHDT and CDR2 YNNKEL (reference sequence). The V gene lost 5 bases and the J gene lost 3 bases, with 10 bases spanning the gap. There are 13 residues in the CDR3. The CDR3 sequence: CASSGRGDTEAFF. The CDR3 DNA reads TGTGCCAGCAGCGGACGGGGGGACACTGAAGCTTTCTTT.

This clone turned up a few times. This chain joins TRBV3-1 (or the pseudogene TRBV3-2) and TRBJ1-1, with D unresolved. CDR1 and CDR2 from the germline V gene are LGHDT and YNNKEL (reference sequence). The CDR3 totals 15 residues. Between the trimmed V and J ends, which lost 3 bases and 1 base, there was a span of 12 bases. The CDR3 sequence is CASSHFEGSNTEAFF. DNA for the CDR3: TGTGCCAGCAGCCACTTTGAAGGGTCGAACACTGAAGCTTTCTTT.

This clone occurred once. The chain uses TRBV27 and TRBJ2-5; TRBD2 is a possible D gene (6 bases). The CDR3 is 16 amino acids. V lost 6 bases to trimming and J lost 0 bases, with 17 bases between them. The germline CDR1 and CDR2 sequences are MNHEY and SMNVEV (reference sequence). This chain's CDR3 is CASRPWSGSNQETQYF. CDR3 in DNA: TGTGCCAGCAGGCCCTGGAGCGGGTCGAACCAAGAGACCCAGTACTTC.

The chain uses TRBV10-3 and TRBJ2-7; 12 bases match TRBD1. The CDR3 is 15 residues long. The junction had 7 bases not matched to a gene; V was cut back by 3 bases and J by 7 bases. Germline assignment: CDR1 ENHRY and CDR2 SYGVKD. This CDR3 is CAISERDRGLGEQYF. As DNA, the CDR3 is TGTGCCATCAGTGAACGGGACAGGGGGCTGGGTGAGCAGTACTTC.

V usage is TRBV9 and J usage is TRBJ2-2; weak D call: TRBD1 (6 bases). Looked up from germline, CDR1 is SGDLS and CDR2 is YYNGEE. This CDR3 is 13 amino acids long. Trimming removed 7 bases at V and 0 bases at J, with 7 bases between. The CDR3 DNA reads TGTGCCAGCGGGGGCACGAACACCGGGGAGCTGTTTTTT. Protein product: CASGGTNTGELFF.

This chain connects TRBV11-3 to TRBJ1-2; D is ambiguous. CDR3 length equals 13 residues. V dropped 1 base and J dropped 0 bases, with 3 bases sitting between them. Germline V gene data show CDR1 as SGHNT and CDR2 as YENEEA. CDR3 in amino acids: CASSLGSNYGYTF. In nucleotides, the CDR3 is TGTGCCAGCAGCTTAGGATCTAACTATGGCTACACCTTC.

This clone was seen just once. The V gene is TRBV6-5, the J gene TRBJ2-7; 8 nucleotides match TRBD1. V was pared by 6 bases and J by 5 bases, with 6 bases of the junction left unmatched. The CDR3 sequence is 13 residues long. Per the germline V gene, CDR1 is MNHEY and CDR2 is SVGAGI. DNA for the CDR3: TGTGCCAGCAGCCGGACAGGGTTCCACGAGCAGTACTTC. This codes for CASSRTGFHEQYF.

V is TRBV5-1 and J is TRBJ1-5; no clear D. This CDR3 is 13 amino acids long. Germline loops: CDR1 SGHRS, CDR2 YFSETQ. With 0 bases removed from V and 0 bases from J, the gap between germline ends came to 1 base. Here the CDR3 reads CASSLASNQPQHF. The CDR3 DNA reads TGCGCCAGCAGCTTGGCTAGCAATCAGCCCCAGCATTTT.

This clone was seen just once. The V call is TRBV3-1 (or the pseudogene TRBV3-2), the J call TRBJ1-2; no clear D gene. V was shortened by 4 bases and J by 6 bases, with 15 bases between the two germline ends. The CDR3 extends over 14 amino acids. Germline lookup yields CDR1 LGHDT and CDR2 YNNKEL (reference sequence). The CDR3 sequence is CASSRNGVEDGYTF. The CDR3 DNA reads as TGTGCCAGCAGCCGCAACGGGGTTGAGGATGGCTACACCTTC.

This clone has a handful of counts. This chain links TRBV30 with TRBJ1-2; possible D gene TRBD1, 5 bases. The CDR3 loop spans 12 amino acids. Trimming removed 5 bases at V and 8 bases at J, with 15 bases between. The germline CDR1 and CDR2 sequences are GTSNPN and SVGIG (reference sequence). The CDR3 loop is CAWAQGVGGYTF. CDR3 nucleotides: TGTGCCTGGGCCCAGGGCGTTGGGGGCTACACCTTC.

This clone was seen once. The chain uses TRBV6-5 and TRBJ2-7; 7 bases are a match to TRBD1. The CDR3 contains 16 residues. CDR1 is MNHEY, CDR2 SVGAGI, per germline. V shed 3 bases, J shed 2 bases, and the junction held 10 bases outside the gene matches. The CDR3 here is CASSYDRERGTYEQYF. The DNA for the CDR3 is TGTGCCAGCAGTTATGACAGGGAGAGAGGTACCTACGAGCAGTACTTC.

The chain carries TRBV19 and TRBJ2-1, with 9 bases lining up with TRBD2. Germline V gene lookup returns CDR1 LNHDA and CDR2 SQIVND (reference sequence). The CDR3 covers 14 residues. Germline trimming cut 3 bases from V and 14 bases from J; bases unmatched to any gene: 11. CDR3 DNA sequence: TGTGCCAGTAGTATTGGGTTTAGCGGGAGTAAAGAGTTCTTC. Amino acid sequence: CASSIGFSGSKEFF.

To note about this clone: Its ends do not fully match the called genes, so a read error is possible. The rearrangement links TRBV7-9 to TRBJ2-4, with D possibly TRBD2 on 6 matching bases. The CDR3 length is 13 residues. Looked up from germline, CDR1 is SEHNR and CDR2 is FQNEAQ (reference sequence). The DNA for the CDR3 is TGTGCCAGCAGCCCGGGAGCCGAAAACATTCAGTACTTC. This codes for CASSPGAENIQYF.

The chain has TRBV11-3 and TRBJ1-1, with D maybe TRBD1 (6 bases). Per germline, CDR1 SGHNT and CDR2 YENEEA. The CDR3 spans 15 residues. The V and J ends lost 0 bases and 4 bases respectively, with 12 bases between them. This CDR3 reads CASSLEYGGGTEAFF. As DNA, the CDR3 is TGTGCCAGCAGCTTAGAATATGGAGGGGGCACTGAAGCTTTCTTT.

The CDR3 sequence is CASRRDSRNEKLFF. CDR3 nucleotides: TGTGCCAGCAGGAGGGACAGCCGTAATGAAAAACTGTTTTTT. V gene TRBV5-5 combines with J gene TRBJ1-4; TRBD1 matches at 7 bases. The germline gives CDR1 SGHKS, CDR2 YYEKEE (reference sequence). With 5 bases clipped from V and 4 bases from J, the junction kept 5 bases outside the gene matches. The CDR3 runs 14 residues.

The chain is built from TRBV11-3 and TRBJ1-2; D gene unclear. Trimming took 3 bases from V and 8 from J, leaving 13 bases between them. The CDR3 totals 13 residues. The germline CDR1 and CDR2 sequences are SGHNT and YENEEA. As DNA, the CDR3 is TGTGCCAGCAGCTTCGGTCCTCAAGGAGGCTACACCTTC. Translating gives CASSFGPQGGYTF.

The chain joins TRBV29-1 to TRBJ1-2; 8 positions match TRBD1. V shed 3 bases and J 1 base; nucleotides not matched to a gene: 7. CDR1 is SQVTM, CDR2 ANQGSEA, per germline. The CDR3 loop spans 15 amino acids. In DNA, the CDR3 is TGCAGCGTTGATGGCAGGGGGCTCGGTAACTATGGCTACACCTTC. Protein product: CSVDGRGLGNYGYTF.

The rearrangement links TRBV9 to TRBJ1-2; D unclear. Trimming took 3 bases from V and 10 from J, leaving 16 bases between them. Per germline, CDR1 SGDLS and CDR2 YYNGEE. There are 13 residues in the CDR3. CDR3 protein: CASSASEVGPYTF. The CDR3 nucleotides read TGTGCCAGCAGCGCGAGCGAGGTCGGACCCTACACCTTC.